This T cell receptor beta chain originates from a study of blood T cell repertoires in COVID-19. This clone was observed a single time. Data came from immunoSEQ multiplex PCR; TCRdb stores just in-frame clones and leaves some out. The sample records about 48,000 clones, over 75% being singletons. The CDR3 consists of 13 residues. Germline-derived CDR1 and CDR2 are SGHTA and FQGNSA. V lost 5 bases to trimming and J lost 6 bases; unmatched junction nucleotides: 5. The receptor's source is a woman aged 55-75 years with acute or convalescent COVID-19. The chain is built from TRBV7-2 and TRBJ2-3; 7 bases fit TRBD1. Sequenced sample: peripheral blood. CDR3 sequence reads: CASSTRQGDTQYF. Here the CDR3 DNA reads TGTGCCAGCAGCACCCGACAGGGCGATACGCAGTATTTT.